The rows below give T cell receptor beta chains drawn from one sample of a study of CD8+CD57+ T cells in acquired aplastic anemia. Using its own MiXCR run on the reads, TCRdb lists one record per CDR3 protein. The sample lists about 200,000 distinct CDR3 sequences; 65% were seen once. The sample consisted of sorted CD4+, CD8+, or CD8+CD57+ T cells (not recorded which) from PBMCs. These receptors were taken from a human donor with aplastic anemia. CDR3s include the opening cysteine and the closing phenylalanine or tryptophan. Fields, in order: V gene, J gene, clone size, D gene, CDR3 DNA, CDR3 protein. A D gene is named only where the DNA matches it firmly. Only some rows state a clone size, as once, few, many or a class for expanded clones.

TRBV29-1	TRBJ2-3	.	.	TGCAGCGTTGAAGTTCAAGATTTGGATACGCAGTATTTT	CSVEVQDLDTQYF
TRBV7-9	TRBJ2-7	.	.	TGTGCCAGCAGCTTTCAGGGACCCTACGAGCAGTACTTC	CASSFQGPYEQYF
TRBV25-1	TRBJ1-6	.	.	TGTGCCAGCACCGGTTTCGTTGGGAATTCACCCCTCCACTTT	CASTGFVGNSPLHF
TRBV7-2	TRBJ1-1	.	.	TGTGCCAGCAGCTTACGGGAACGTAAGAACACTGAAGCTTTCTTT	CASSLRERKNTEAFF
TRBV24-1	TRBJ2-7	.	TRBD1	TGCGCCACCAGTGAAACAGGGGGTTCCTACGAGCAGTACTTC	CATSETGGSYEQYF
TRBV15	TRBJ2-3	.	.	TGTGCCACCAGCAGAGAATATGGCACAGATACGCGGTATTTT	CATSREYGTDTRYF
TRBV7-9	TRBJ2-4	.	TRBD1	TGTGCCAGCAGCTTAGGTCGACAGGGGCGAGCCAAAAACATTCAGTACTTC	CASSLGRQGRAKNIQYF
TRBV11-3	TRBJ2-3	.	.	TGTGCCAGCAGTTTATCCAGTAACACAGATACGCAGTATTTT	CASSLSSNTDTQYF
TRBV10-1	TRBJ1-1	once	.	TGCGCCAGCAGTGCACAGGGATCTTTTGAAGCTTTCTTT	CASSAQGSFEAFF
TRBV4-2	TRBJ2-5	.	.	TGTGCCAGCAGCCAGGGGTTTAGCGAGACCCAGTACTTC	CASSQGFSETQYF
TRBV15	TRBJ1-2	.	TRBD1	TGTGCCACCAGGGATACAGGGGGCCTTAGTGGCTACACCTTC	CATRDTGGLSGYTF
TRBV20-1	TRBJ2-3	.	TRBD2	TGCAGTGCTAGAGGACTAGCGGGGAGCACAAGTACGCAGTATTTT	CSARGLAGSTSTQYF
TRBV15	TRBJ2-7	.	.	TGTGCCACCACCGGATTTGGAGACTCTACAGGGGAGCAGTACTTC	CATTGFGDSTGEQYF
TRBV7-8	TRBJ2-7	many	.	TGTGCCAGCAGCTTAGGTCCGCGGAACGAGCAGTACTTC	CASSLGPRNEQYF
TRBV7-8	TRBJ1-1	.	.	TGTGCCAGCAGCGCCGACGGCGGTGAAGCTTTCTTT	CASSADGGEAFF
TRBV7-2	TRBJ1-4	.	.	TGTGCCAGCAGCTTTCCCTCCCGGGTCGGGGCGACTAATGAAAAACTGTTTTTT	CASSFPSRVGATNEKLFF
TRBV9	TRBJ1-4	.	.	TGTGCCAGCAGCCCCCGACCTTCAACTAATGAAAAACTGTTTTTT	CASSPRPSTNEKLFF
TRBV29-1	TRBJ2-5	.	.	TGCAGCGTTGAAACCGCGGGACAGAGGTTC	CSVETAGQRF
TRBV20-1	TRBJ1-2	.	.	TGCAGTGCTATATACACCGGGCAGGGACATGGCTACACCTTC	CSAIYTGQGHGYTF
TRBV7-9	TRBJ1-2	.	TRBD1	TGTGCCAGCAGCTTAGCAAGGGCACAGGGGACCTATGGCTACACCTTC	CASSLARAQGTYGYTF
TRBV7-9	TRBJ1-5	.	.	TGTGCCAGCAGCTTTGTGGGTGATCAGCCCCAGCATTTT	CASSFVGDQPQHF
TRBV20-1	TRBJ2-7	.	.	TGCAGTGCTAGCCCCGGGACGGTGCTGTACGAGCAGTACTTC	CSASPGTVLYEQYF
TRBV6-6	TRBJ1-2	.	TRBD1	TGTGCCAGCAGCGTGGGACAGAGGAGAGAGACTAACTATGGCTACACCTTC	CASSVGQRRETNYGYTF
TRBV2	TRBJ1-2	.	TRBD1	TGTGCCGGCAGTCAAGACAGGGCTTCCAGGGATGGCTACACCTTC	CAGSQDRASRDGYTF
TRBV12-3/TRBV12-4	TRBJ2-1	.	TRBD2	TGTGCCAGCAGTGATACCCGTAGCGGGGGACCCAATGAGCAGTTCTTC	CASSDTRSGGPNEQFF
TRBV5-5	TRBJ2-1	once	TRBD1	TGTGCCAGCAGCTTGCGGTCAGACAGGGCCGAATTTTACAATGAGCAGTTCTTC	CASSLRSDRAEFYNEQFF
TRBV20-1	TRBJ2-7	.	.	TGCAGTGCTAGAGACCCTGACTCCTACGAGCAGTACTTC	CSARDPDSYEQYF
TRBV6-1	TRBJ2-7	.	TRBD1	TGTGCCAGCAATGTAGGACAGGGGGCCTACGAGCAGTACTTC	CASNVGQGAYEQYF